Below, 21 T cell receptor beta chains from the same sample are listed, as sequenced in a study of Ad26.COV2.S vaccination and SARS-CoV-2 variants. The treatment here: about 20 received Ad26.COV2.S at low or high dose, single or two shots; about 5 received placebo; per-sample allocation not given. The samples date from day 63 after the first vaccine or placebo injection. The data were produced by immunoSEQ multiplex PCR, yet TCRdb's version contains in-frame clones alone and is incomplete. The data contain hundreds of thousands of clones, roughly 90% of them singletons. Sequenced material: peripheral blood, taken in a trial of Ad26.COV2.S vaccine versus placebo. The source of these receptors is a person between 18 and 60 years old who received the Ad26.COV2.S COVID-19 vaccine or a placebo.

The genes are TRBV19 and TRBJ2-7; D perhaps matches TRBD1 (6 bases). The CDR3 loop spans 14 amino acids. V was cut by 5 bases and J by 2 bases, with 13 bases left in between. CDR1 and CDR2 (germline): LNHDA, SQIVND (reference sequence). For the CDR3, the DNA is TGTGCCAGTAGTCCCCAGGACAGAACCTACGAGCAGTACTTC. This sequence encodes CASSPQDRTYEQYF.

This chain joins TRBV5-1 and TRBJ2-1, with 7 positions matching TRBD2. The CDR3 is 15 amino acids. V shed 0 bases and J 4 bases; nucleotides not matched to a gene: 4. Germline V gene sequence: CDR1 SGHRS, CDR2 YFSETQ. CDR3 sequence (DNA): TGCGCCAGCAGCTTGGAAAGCGGGGTATACAATGAGCAGTTCTTC. Translated, it gives CASSLESGVYNEQFF.

The chain joins TRBV3-1 (or the pseudogene TRBV3-2) to TRBJ1-2; D uncertain. Trimming cost V 0 bases and J 7 bases, with 12 bases left between them. The CDR3 loop spans 14 amino acids. Germline CDR1 LGHDT, CDR2 YNNKEL (reference sequence). The CDR3 DNA is TGTGCCAGCAGCCAAGATATAGGAGGGTCTGGCTACACCTTC. This translates into CASSQDIGGSGYTF.

V is TRBV5-1 and J is TRBJ2-5; 12 bases are shared with TRBD2. The CDR3 has 15 amino acids. CDR1 SGHRS and CDR2 YFSETQ come from the germline V gene. V shed 0 bases, J shed 3 bases, and the junction held 0 bases outside the gene matches. The CDR3 loop is CASSLGTSGEETQYF. CDR3 coding DNA: TGCGCCAGCAGCTTGGGGACTAGCGGGGAAGAGACCCAGTACTTC.

The chain has TRBV18 and TRBJ1-6, with 9 bases lining up with TRBD1. Germline CDR1 reads KGHSH; CDR2 reads LQKENI. The CDR3 spans 18 residues. V shed 3 bases, J shed 8 bases, and the junction held 14 bases outside the gene matches. CDR3 region: CASSPRQSGQGLDSPLHF. In nucleotides, the CDR3 is TGTGCCAGCTCACCTCGACAATCGGGACAGGGATTAGATTCACCCCTCCACTTT.

The chain is built from TRBV19 and TRBJ2-7, with 8 bases that match TRBD1. Germline loops: CDR1 LNHDA, CDR2 SQIVND (reference sequence). With 4 bases clipped from V and 1 base from J, the junction kept 6 bases outside the gene matches. The CDR3 has 15 residues. The CDR3, as DNA: TGTGCCAGTAGTACCTCGGACAGGGAATCCTACGAGCAGTACTTC. It yields the protein CASSTSDRESYEQYF.

The J gene is TRBJ2-7, the V gene TRBV6-5; a weak D match, TRBD1 (6 bases). The V gene lost 4 bases and the J gene lost 4 bases, with 11 bases spanning the gap. The CDR3 consists of 13 residues. The germline V gene has CDR1 MNHEY and CDR2 SVGAGI. The CDR3 spells CASSSIRGYEQYF. The CDR3 nucleotides are TGTGCCAGCAGTTCGATCAGGGGTTACGAGCAGTACTTC.

The V and J genes are TRBV7-9 and TRBJ1-1; 8 bases match TRBD1. The V gene end was trimmed by 4 bases and the J gene end by 1 base; junction bases not matched to a gene: 2. The CDR3 extends over 14 amino acids. CDR1 SEHNR and CDR2 FQNEAQ come from the germline V gene (reference sequence). The CDR3 region has the DNA TGTGCCAGCAGCTCCAGGGGGCCGAACACTGAAGCTTTCTTT. It is translated as CASSSRGPNTEAFF.

Worth noting for this clone: Other DNA sequences in this sample translate to the same CDR3. V usage is TRBV12-3 or TRBV12-4 and J usage is TRBJ2-5; weak D call: TRBD1 (5 bases). The CDR3 sequence is 12 residues long. Trimming stripped 5 bases from V and 4 bases from J, with 8 bases between. The CDR3 nucleotides read TGTGCCAGCAGTCCTAGGGGAGAGACCCAGTACTTC. Its translation: CASSPRGETQYF.

As concerns this clone: Different DNA sequences within this sample yield the same CDR3. The genes are TRBV12-3 or TRBV12-4 and TRBJ2-5; D remains unclear. With 1 base removed from V and 5 bases from J, the gap between germline ends came to 2 bases. CDR3 length equals 11 residues. CDR3 nucleotide sequence: TGTGCCAGCAGTTTAGTTGAGACCCAGTACTTC. This translates into CASSLVETQYF.

With regard to this clone: The sample has other DNA sequences that encode this CDR3 too. The rearrangement joins TRBV20-1 to TRBJ2-3; D is unresolved. Germline loops: CDR1 DFQATT, CDR2 SNEGSKA (reference sequence). The CDR3 is made up of 10 amino acids. Trimming removed 5 bases from V and 2 bases from J, with 2 bases in between. The CDR3 nucleotides read TGCAGTGCTTCCACAGATACGCAGTATTTT. It encodes CSASTDTQYF.

This clone was found a few times. The chain joins TRBV7-9 to TRBJ1-2; D unresolved. Trimming took 5 bases from V and 0 from J, leaving 10 bases between them. The germline V gene has CDR1 SEHNR and CDR2 FQNEAQ (reference sequence). The length of the CDR3 is 14 residues. The CDR3 loop reads CASSPQTPNYGYTF. DNA of the CDR3: TGTGCCAGCAGCCCACAGACGCCTAACTATGGCTACACCTTC. Based on the CDR3 plus reference TRBV7-9 and TRBJ1-2, the full variable domain is DTGVSQNPRHKITKRGQNVTFRCDPISEHNRLYWYRQTLGQGPEFLTYFQNEAQLEKSRLLSDRFSAERPKGSFSTLEIQRTEQGDSAMYLCASSPQTPNYGYTFGSGTRLTVV.

The V call is TRBV5-8, the J call TRBJ2-2; D remains unclear. The CDR3 is 14 amino acids. Germline V CDR1 and CDR2: SGHTS, YDEGEE. Trimming shortened V by 0 bases and J by 2 bases, and 5 bases separated the two germline ends. In DNA form, the CDR3 reads TGTGCCAGCAGCTTGGAGCCTAACACCGGGGAGCTGTTTTTT. It translates to CASSLEPNTGELFF.

The table lists this clone with a count of one. V is TRBV12-3 or TRBV12-4 and J is TRBJ1-1; D gene unclear. Trimming stripped 6 bases from V and 5 bases from J, with 7 bases between. This CDR3 is built from 11 residues. CDR3 sequence (DNA): TGTGCCAGCAGCAGAGGGACTGAAGCTTTCTTT. It specifies CASSRGTEAFF.

This clone was seen a handful of times. The genes are TRBV6-2 or TRBV6-3 and TRBJ1-4; D gene ambiguous. This CDR3 contains 15 residues. Germline V gene lookup returns CDR1 MNHEY and CDR2 SVGEGT. V lost 2 bases and J 3 bases, leaving 10 bases between the germline ends. The CDR3 DNA is TGTGCCAGCAGTTACGCCCGGCTTTCTAATGAAAAACTGTTTTTT. Amino acids: CASSYARLSNEKLFF.

Here the CDR3 reads CASSRSEATYNEQFF. CDR3 sequence (DNA): TGTGCCAGCAGCCGTAGCGAGGCAACCTACAATGAGCAGTTCTTC. V and J are TRBV7-3 and TRBJ2-1, with a tentative D call TRBD2 (5 bases). Trimming took off 5 bases at V and 2 bases at J, with 13 bases between the two ends. The CDR3 has 15 residues. Per the germline V gene, CDR1 is SGHTA and CDR2 is FQGTGA.

The chain couples TRBV10-3 to TRBJ2-3, with D perhaps TRBD1 (5 bases). This CDR3 is 14 amino acids long. The V end was cut by 3 bases, the J end by 4 bases, with 11 bases between. The germline V gene encodes CDR1 ENHRY and CDR2 SYGVKD. CDR3 sequence reads: CAISDSQGADTQYF. DNA for the CDR3: TGTGCCATCAGTGATAGTCAGGGCGCAGATACGCAGTATTTT.

The V call is TRBV7-2, the J call TRBJ2-1; D is possibly TRBD1 or TRBD2 (5 bases each). V shed 1 base and J shed 8 bases, with 12 bases lying between them. This CDR3 spans 14 amino acids. Germline values: CDR1 SGHTA, CDR2 FQGNSA. The DNA of the CDR3 is TGTGCCAGCAGCTTAGAGGTGGGGGTCGATGAGCAGTTCTTC. Amino acid sequence: CASSLEVGVDEQFF.

This clone was observed a single time. J is TRBJ1-6 and V is TRBV6-5; the D gene is possibly TRBD1 (5 bases). The CDR3 length is 14 residues. Germline-derived CDR1 and CDR2 are MNHEY and SVGAGI. Trimming shortened V by 7 bases and J by 1 base, and 8 bases separated the two germline ends. DNA for the CDR3: TGTGCCAGCATGGGGGGATCCTATAATTCACCCCTCCACTTT. Translated, it gives CASMGGSYNSPLHF.

The genes are TRBV18 and TRBJ1-1, with 8 bases matching TRBD1. CDR1 is KGHSH and CDR2 is LQKENI in the germline V gene. Trimming took 5 bases from V and 1 from J; bases not matched to a gene: 0. The CDR3 extends over 13 amino acids. CDR3 protein: CASSGQGNTEAFF. In DNA form, the CDR3 reads TGTGCCAGCTCAGGACAGGGGAACACTGAAGCTTTCTTT.

The chain is built from TRBV18 and TRBJ1-5; 7 bases are shared with TRBD1. Per germline, CDR1 KGHSH and CDR2 LQKENI. The CDR3 runs 15 residues. Losses at the gene ends were 3 bases for V and 3 bases for J; bases not matched to a gene: 5. The CDR3 here is CASSPATGDNQPQHF. The CDR3 nucleotides are TGTGCCAGCTCACCGGCCACAGGGGACAATCAGCCCCAGCATTTT.